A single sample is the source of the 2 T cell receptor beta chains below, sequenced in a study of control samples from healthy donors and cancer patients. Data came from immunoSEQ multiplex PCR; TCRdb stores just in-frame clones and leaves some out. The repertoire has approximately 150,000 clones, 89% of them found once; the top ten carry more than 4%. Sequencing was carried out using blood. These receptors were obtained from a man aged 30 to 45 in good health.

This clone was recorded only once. This chain's CDR3 is CAISDSDTQGGNQPQHF. Written as DNA, the CDR3 is TGTGCCATCAGTGACTCCGACACACAGGGTGGCAATCAGCCCCAGCATTTT. The chain joins TRBV10-3 to TRBJ1-5, with D perhaps TRBD1 (6 bases). Trimming cost V 3 bases and J 2 bases, with 17 bases left between them. CDR1 and CDR2 from the germline V gene are ENHRY and SYGVKD. This CDR3 is 17 amino acids long.

CDR3 sequence (DNA): TGTGCCAGCAAATCTAGCGGGGGCTACAATGAGCAGTTCTTC. It is translated as CASKSSGGYNEQFF. J is TRBJ2-1 and V is TRBV13; 10 positions agree with TRBD2. V was clipped by 7 bases and J by 3 bases; unmatched bases: 3. Per germline, CDR1 PRHDT and CDR2 FYEKMQ (reference sequence). CDR3 length: 14 amino acids.